Sequencing of this T cell receptor beta chain was carried out in a study of response to subunit inactivated influenza vaccine. TCRdb passed the RT-PCR reads through MiXCR, listing each CDR3 protein once. This sample carries 610,000 or so distinct CDR3 sequences, around 13% of them seen once, and the ten largest clones take over 8.5%. The receptor's source is a man in his fifties who received an inactivated influenza vaccine. The sample here was PBMCs from blood, taken roughly 12 days after vaccination.

The CDR3 bases are TGCAGTGCTAGTCCCCCGGGGAGCACAGATACGCAGTATTTT. Amino acids: CSASPPGSTDTQYF. This chain links TRBV20-1 with TRBJ2-3; tentative D call: TRBD2 (5 bases). There are 14 residues in the CDR3. Trimming cost V 3 bases and J 0 bases, with 10 bases left between them. Germline V gene sequence: CDR1 DFQATT, CDR2 SNEGSKA (reference sequence).